These 24 T cell receptor beta chains share one sample of origin, sequenced in a study of blood T cell repertoires in COVID-19 (TCRdb year 2020). To prepare the library, the immunoSEQ multiplex PCR assay was applied. TCRdb retrieved this table from immuneACCESS and kept in-frame rearrangements only. Not all clones are present; in checked studies, unresolved V genes account for under half, and no reason is known for the remainder. For this sample there are 300,000 to 400,000 clones; 80% to 90% appear just once. The ten largest clonotypes hold 3.5% to 4.5% of the sample. Sequences were obtained from PBMCs or T cells enriched from blood (not recorded which). These receptors all come from a woman aged 40 to 55 with acute COVID-19.

This rearrangement joins TRBV25-1 to TRBJ2-7; D is unclear. With 6 bases removed from V and 6 bases from J, the gap between germline ends came to 12 bases. The germline CDR1 and CDR2 sequences are MGHDK and SYGVNS. CDR3 length: 12 amino acids. CDR3 loop: CASRHVYGEQYF. The CDR3 DNA reads as TGTGCCAGCAGGCACGTGTACGGCGAGCAGTACTTC.

The chain links TRBV19 to TRBJ2-1; 11 bases line up with TRBD2. The CDR3 has 16 residues. With 6 bases clipped from V and 6 bases from J, the junction kept 10 bases outside the gene matches. Germline assignment: CDR1 LNHDA and CDR2 SQIVND (reference sequence). The CDR3 region has the DNA TGTGCCAGTAGCCCGCGGCCTAGCGGGGGGCCCAATGAGCAGTTCTTC. Translating it yields CASSPRPSGGPNEQFF.

The chain joins TRBV21-1 to TRBJ2-2; no check of the table's D call, TRBD2, against the DNA was made. TRBV21-1 is shown as a pseudogene. The CDR3 extends over 18 amino acids. CDR3 amino acids: CASSREAGGRTNTGELFF. DNA of the CDR3: TGTGCCAGCAGCAGAGAAGCGGGAGGGAGAACGAACACCGGGGAGCTGTTTTTT.

V usage is TRBV4-1 and J usage is TRBJ1-2; 7 positions agree with TRBD1. Trimming removed 0 bases from V and 0 bases from J; junction bases left unmatched: 4. The CDR3 covers 16 residues. CDR1 is MGHRA and CDR2 is YSYEKL in the germline V gene. The CDR3 DNA follows: TGCGCCAGCAGCCAAGATAGGGGGCAGTCTAACTATGGCTACACCTTC. Translation: CASSQDRGQSNYGYTF.

The chain has TRBV4-3 and TRBJ2-1; D is uncertain. The length of the CDR3 is 15 residues. Between the trimmed V and J ends, which lost 1 base and 1 base, there was a span of 8 bases. The germline CDR1 and CDR2 sequences are LGHNA and YSLEER. CDR3 sequence: CASSQVFSSYNEQFF. Here the CDR3 DNA reads TGCGCCAGCAGCCAAGTTTTCAGTTCCTACAATGAGCAGTTCTTC.

The V gene is TRBV15, the J gene TRBJ2-1; D perhaps matches TRBD2 (5 bases). The ends were cut back, 0 bases at V and 1 base at J, with 13 bases in the middle. The germline V gene encodes CDR1 LNHNV and CDR2 YYDKDF (reference sequence). The CDR3 is 17 residues long. The CDR3 DNA reads TGTGCCACCAGCAGAGATCCTAGCCTTCCTTCCTACAATGAGCAGTTCTTC. This gives the protein CATSRDPSLPSYNEQFF. The complete variable domain, with remaining parts taken from reference TRBV15 and TRBJ2-1, reads DAMVIQNPRYQVTQFGKPVTLSCSQTLNHNVMYWYQQKSSQAPKLLFHYYDKDFNNEADTPDNFQSRRPNTSFCFLDIRSPGLGDTAMYLCATSRDPSLPSYNEQFFGPGTRLTVL.

V and J are TRBV5-4 and TRBJ2-5; TRBD2 agrees at 8 bases. Trimming removed 5 bases from V and 11 bases from J; junction bases left unmatched: 14. The CDR3 has 14 residues. Germline loops: CDR1 SGHNT, CDR2 YYREEE (reference sequence). The CDR3 DNA follows: TGTGCCAGCAGTCATAGCGATCGGGGGGGGAGGCAGTACTTC. This codes for CASSHSDRGGRQYF.

The J gene is TRBJ2-5, the V gene TRBV2; 10 bases agree with TRBD2. Germline V gene sequence: CDR1 SNHLY, CDR2 FYNNEI. The CDR3 has 15 residues. V trimming: 5 bases; J trimming: 4 bases; junction bases outside the gene matches: 7. DNA for the CDR3: TGTGCCAGCAGTCTAGCGGGGGCCTCCTTAGAGACCCAGTACTTC. Encoded protein: CASSLAGASLETQYF.

The chain is built from TRBV12-5 and TRBJ1-4; D gene ambiguous. Trimming removed 9 bases from V and 9 bases from J, with 8 bases in between. The CDR3 consists of 10 residues. Germline V gene lookup returns CDR1 LGHNT and CDR2 FRNRAP. The CDR3 sequence is CARRGKKLFF. CDR3 DNA sequence: TGTGCTAGGCGAGGGAAAAAACTGTTTTTT.

The J gene is TRBJ2-7, the V gene TRBV11-2; D is perhaps TRBD2 (7 bases). The V gene lost 1 base and the J gene lost 1 base, with 20 bases spanning the gap. Germline V gene lookup returns CDR1 SGHAT and CDR2 FQNNGV. This CDR3 is 18 amino acids long. CDR3 DNA sequence: TGTGCCAGCAGCTTAGCAGCCGGGGGGCCTACTAAGTCCTACGAGCAGTACTTC. Amino acid sequence: CASSLAAGGPTKSYEQYF.

This clone turned up a few times. The chain is built from TRBV5-6 and TRBJ1-6; 9 nucleotides match TRBD1. This CDR3 contains 15 residues. CDR1 and CDR2 (germline): SGHDT, YYEEEE. The J segment lost 10 bases and the V segment lost 0 bases, leaving 5 bases of the junction unmatched. The CDR3 DNA sequence: TGTGCCAGCAGCTTGGCCGGGACAGGGAAATCACCCCTCCACTTT. The encoded protein is CASSLAGTGKSPLHF. Looking up the rest from reference TRBV5-6 and TRBJ1-6 gives the full variable domain: DAGVTQSPTHLIKTRGQQVTLRCSPKSGHDTVSWYQQALGQGPQFIFQYYEEEERQRGNFPDRFSGHQFPNYSSELNVNALLLGDSALYLCASSLAGTGKSPLHFGNGTRLTVT.

This clone was picked up a small number of times. This chain uses TRBV12-3 or TRBV12-4 with TRBJ1-2, with a weak D call TRBD1 (6 bases). The CDR3 is made up of 13 amino acids. V was shortened by 6 bases and J by 2 bases, with 10 bases between the two germline ends. Here the CDR3 DNA reads TGTGCCAGCAGGTTGACAGGAAACTATGGCTACACCTTC. It is translated as CASRLTGNYGYTF.

This clone showed up just once. The CDR3 loop is CASSLVRVGELFF. The CDR3 region has the DNA TGTGCCAGCAGCTTAGTCAGGGTAGGGGAGCTGTTTTTT. The chain carries TRBV11-2 and TRBJ2-2, with D possibly matching TRBD1 (5 bases). Germline V gene sequence: CDR1 SGHAT, CDR2 FQNNGV. The length of the CDR3 is 13 residues. The V end was cut by 1 base, the J end by 8 bases, with 8 bases between.

V usage is TRBV7-2 and J usage is TRBJ1-1; TRBD1 agrees at 7 bases. Germline CDR1 is SGHTA and CDR2 is FQGNSA. V lost 4 bases, J lost 0 bases, and 8 bases stayed unmatched. This CDR3 is built from 16 residues. CDR3 coding DNA: TGTGCCAGCAGCTACCGGACAGGAGGCATGAACACTGAAGCTTTCTTT. Translating gives CASSYRTGGMNTEAFF.

J is TRBJ2-7 and V is TRBV9; possible D gene TRBD2, 5 bases. V lost 0 bases, J lost 5 bases, and 12 bases lay in between. The length of the CDR3 is 14 residues. In germline, CDR1 is SGDLS, CDR2 YYNGEE. CDR3 sequence reads: CASSVGTLPNEQYF. The CDR3 nucleotides read TGTGCCAGCAGCGTAGGGACTCTTCCGAACGAGCAGTACTTC.

Here the CDR3 reads CASSEGPQGPPLHF. In nucleotides, the CDR3 is TGTGCCAGCAGTGAGGGACCACAGGGCCCACCCCTCCACTTT. The chain is built from TRBV2 and TRBJ1-6; a weak D match, TRBD1 (6 bases). V shed 3 bases and J shed 11 bases, with 14 bases lying between them. Germline CDR1 and CDR2: SNHLY and FYNNEI. The CDR3 length is 14 residues.

This clone was observed a single time. V is TRBV29-1 and J is TRBJ1-5; a possible D gene is TRBD1 (6 bases). Germline lookup yields CDR1 SQVTM and CDR2 ANQGSEA. Trimming removed 6 bases from V and 0 bases from J, with 15 bases in between. The CDR3 runs 15 residues. CDR3 bases: TGCAGCGTGGGGGACACTACCAATAGCAATCAGCCCCAGCATTTT. It specifies CSVGDTTNSNQPQHF.

This sequence joins TRBV4-3 and TRBJ1-3, with D uncertain. CDR3 length: 18 amino acids. Looked up from germline, CDR1 is LGHNA and CDR2 is YSLEER. Between the trimmed V and J ends, which lost 0 bases and 2 bases, there was a span of 17 bases. CDR3 DNA sequence: TGCGCCAGCAGCCAAGATCTCGTAGGAAGGGAGGCTGGAAACACCATATATTTT. This encodes CASSQDLVGREAGNTIYF.

J is TRBJ1-6 and V is TRBV7-3; 9 bases fit TRBD1. After removal of 5 bases from V and 4 bases from J, the junction contained 3 bases not matched to a gene. Per germline, CDR1 SGHTA and CDR2 FQGTGA. The CDR3 spans 15 residues. The CDR3 spells CASSQGTGYNSPLHF. The DNA for the CDR3 is TGTGCCAGCAGCCAAGGGACAGGGTATAATTCACCCCTCCACTTT.

This chain connects TRBV12-3 or TRBV12-4 to TRBJ1-2; D unclear. This CDR3 is built from 12 residues. Trimming stripped 5 bases from V and 7 bases from J, with 11 bases between. The CDR3 sequence is CASSPSGGGYTF. CDR3 coding DNA: TGTGCCAGCAGTCCCTCCGGAGGTGGCTACACCTTC.

The rearrangement links TRBV6-5 to TRBJ2-4, with a possible D match to TRBD2 (5 bases). CDR1 is MNHEY, CDR2 SVGAGI, per germline. There are 15 residues in the CDR3. V gave up 0 bases and J gave up 4 bases, with 10 bases separating them. CDR3 coding DNA: TGTGCCAGCAGTTACTCGGCGGGTGGAAAAAACATTCAGTACTTC. Its translation is CASSYSAGGKNIQYF.

This clone was recorded once. V gene TRBV4-1 combines with J gene TRBJ1-2; D not resolved. V was clipped by 0 bases and J by 8 bases, with 10 bases between them. The germline V gene has CDR1 MGHRA and CDR2 YSYEKL. CDR3 length equals 13 residues. CDR3 loop: CASSQDEAAGYTF. The CDR3 DNA reads TGCGCCAGCAGCCAAGATGAAGCGGCGGGCTACACCTTC.

The V gene is TRBV24-1, the J gene TRBJ1-2; possible D gene TRBD1, 5 bases. Trimming cost V 5 bases and J 8 bases, with 14 bases left between them. CDR1 is KGHDR, CDR2 SFDVKD, per germline. The CDR3 is 13 amino acids. CDR3 in amino acids: CATSAGVVGGYTF. The CDR3 DNA is TGTGCCACCAGTGCGGGGGTTGTTGGCGGCTACACCTTC.

The table lists this clone with a count of one. CDR3 nucleotide sequence: TGTGCCAGCAGTTTAGGGGGCAGGGTCCGCTCTGAAGCTTTCTTT. It yields the protein CASSLGGRVRSEAFF. The chain links TRBV28 to TRBJ1-1, with D perhaps matching TRBD1 (6 bases). The CDR3 length is 15 residues. Germline assignment: CDR1 MDHEN and CDR2 SYDVKM. Trimming shortened V by 2 bases and J by 6 bases, and 16 bases separated the two germline ends.